One and the same sample provided the 29 T cell receptor beta chains below, sequenced in a study of T cells in Graves' hyperthyroidism and ophthalmopathy. Amplification targeted TCR beta CDR3 regions from RNA transcripts. The HTBI set primed first-round TCR CDR3 RT-PCR. TCRdb re-derived calls from the multiplex PCR reads in MiXCR, one entry per CDR3 protein. The sample contains approximately 740,000 distinct CDR3 sequences, approximately 14% of which appear only once. The sequencing sample was made of blood. The receptors come from a woman aged 18 to 35 with Graves' hyperthyroidism.

The chain links TRBV7-9 to TRBJ1-5, with D maybe TRBD1 (6 bases). This CDR3 spans 15 amino acids. Germline loops: CDR1 SEHNR, CDR2 FQNEAQ (reference sequence). V lost 5 bases and J lost 6, with 17 bases in between. CDR3 bases: TGTGCCAGCAGCGCCGTAGGACAGTCAAGTCAGCCCCAGCATTTT. Its translation: CASSAVGQSSQPQHF.

The V and J genes are TRBV20-1 and TRBJ2-1; D is possibly TRBD1 (6 bases). Germline assignment: CDR1 DFQATT and CDR2 SNEGSKA (reference sequence). There are 12 residues in the CDR3. Trimming took 6 bases from V and 2 from J, leaving 8 bases between them. CDR3 coding DNA: TGCAGTGCCTCAGGGGCCTACAATGAGCAGTTCTTC. Its protein product is CSASGAYNEQFF.

The chain employs TRBV2 and TRBJ1-5; D might be TRBD1 (5 bases). Trimming removed 6 bases from V and 3 bases from J, with 21 bases in between. Per germline, CDR1 SNHLY and CDR2 FYNNEI. CDR3 size: 17 residues. In DNA, the CDR3 is TGTGCCAGCAGCTCCCCGAATTCCGGCGGGGCCAATCAGCCCCAGCATTTT. This gives the protein CASSSPNSGGANQPQHF. Looking up the rest from reference TRBV2 and TRBJ1-5 gives the full variable domain: EPEVTQTPSHQVTQMGQEVILRCVPISNHLYFYWYRQILGQKVEFLVSFYNNEISEKSEIFDDQFSVERPDGSNFTLKIRSTKLEDSAMYFCASSSPNSGGANQPQHFGDGTRLSIL.

This clonotype was counted at least ten times. The genes are TRBV11-2 and TRBJ2-1; TRBD2 aligns across 9 bases. This CDR3 region has 14 residues. Trimming took 2 bases from V and 10 from J; bases not matched to a gene: 6. Germline CDR1 SGHAT, CDR2 FQNNGV. CDR3: CASSLRTSVLEQFF. The CDR3 DNA sequence: TGTGCCAGCAGCTTAAGGACTAGCGTGCTAGAGCAGTTCTTC. The full variable domain, rest sourced from reference TRBV11-2 and TRBJ2-1, is EAGVAQSPRYKIIEKRQSVAFWCNPISGHATLYWYQQILGQGPKLLIQFQNNGVVDDSQLPKDRFSAERLKGVDSTLKIQPAKLEDSAVYLCASSLRTSVLEQFFGPGTRLTVL.

This clonotype was detected many times. V is TRBV7-9 and J is TRBJ2-5, with 11 bases matching TRBD2. CDR1 and CDR2 from the germline V gene are SEHNR and FQNEAQ (reference sequence). CDR3 length equals 17 residues. The ends lost 5 bases at V and 5 bases at J; junction bases unmatched: 13. In DNA form, the CDR3 reads TGTGCCAGCAGCCCACGGCGCCTAGCGGGAGGTTTTGAGACCCAGTACTTC. Protein: CASSPRRLAGGFETQYF.

The rearrangement joins TRBV14 to TRBJ2-3; D call uncertain. The germline V gene encodes CDR1 SGHDN and CDR2 FVKESK. V was pared by 3 bases and J by 0 bases, with 7 bases between. The CDR3 is made up of 14 amino acids. CDR3 sequence: CASSQGASTDTQYF. CDR3 bases: TGTGCCAGCAGCCAGGGTGCTAGCACAGATACGCAGTATTTT.

This chain joins TRBV14 and TRBJ2-7, with D perhaps being TRBD1 or TRBD2 (5 bases each). The germline V gene has CDR1 SGHDN and CDR2 FVKESK. The CDR3 loop spans 15 amino acids. V lost 0 bases and J 6 bases, leaving 15 bases between the germline ends. The CDR3 region is CASSQDRSGRAEQYF. CDR3 nucleotide sequence: TGTGCCAGCAGCCAAGATCGATCGGGGCGCGCCGAGCAGTACTTC.

In this sample, this clonotype turned up many times. J is TRBJ2-1 and V is TRBV6-2 or TRBV6-3, with 10 nucleotides matching TRBD1. The junction had 3 bases not matched to a gene; V was cut back by 0 bases and J by 4 bases. The CDR3 spans 16 residues. CDR1 is MNHEY, CDR2 SVGEGT, per germline. The CDR3 DNA reads as TGTGCCAGCAGTTACTCGAGGGACAGGGGATACAATGAGCAGTTCTTC. Translation gives CASSYSRDRGYNEQFF.

This chain links TRBV25-1 with TRBJ1-5; maybe TRBD1 (5 bases). The CDR3 contains 14 residues. Germline V gene lookup returns CDR1 MGHDK and CDR2 SYGVNS. Trimming shortened V by 4 bases and J by 3 bases, and 10 bases separated the two germline ends. The CDR3 coding sequence is TGTGCCAGCAGTGGAACAGGCTACAATCAGCCCCAGCATTTT. It specifies CASSGTGYNQPQHF. The full variable domain, rest sourced from reference TRBV25-1 and TRBJ1-5, is EADIYQTPRYLVIGTGKKITLECSQTMGHDKMYWYQQDPGMELHLIHYSYGVNSTEKGDLSSESTVSRIRTEHFPLTLESARPSHTSQYLCASSGTGYNQPQHFGDGTRLSIL.

This clonotype occurred once. The gene calls are TRBV3-1 and TRBJ1-5; 7 bases are a match to TRBD1. The CDR3 extends over 14 amino acids. Looked up from germline, CDR1 is LGHDT and CDR2 is YNNKEL (reference sequence). V lost 0 bases and J lost 7; bases outside the gene matches: 3. CDR3 sequence: CASSQDGTAQPQHF. In nucleotides, the CDR3 is TGTGCCAGCAGCCAAGATGGGACAGCCCAGCCCCAGCATTTT.

Ten or more counts support this clonotype. CDR3 amino acids: CASSAAAGRTDTQYF. The CDR3 region has the DNA TGTGCCAGCAGTGCCGCGGCGGGACGCACAGATACGCAGTATTTT. The chain is built from TRBV2 and TRBJ2-3; a possible D gene is TRBD2 (6 bases). V was clipped by 4 bases and J by 1 base, with 12 bases between them. CDR1 and CDR2 from the germline V gene are SNHLY and FYNNEI. The CDR3 runs 15 residues. Variable domain in full (rest from reference TRBV2 and TRBJ2-3): EPEVTQTPSHQVTQMGQEVILRCVPISNHLYFYWYRQILGQKVEFLVSFYNNEISEKSEIFDDQFSVERPDGSNFTLKIRSTKLEDSAMYFCASSAAAGRTDTQYFGPGTRLTVL.

The chain joins TRBV7-9 to TRBJ2-7; a possible D gene is TRBD2 (6 bases). Germline CDR1 SEHNR, CDR2 FQNEAQ (reference sequence). The CDR3 has 16 residues. Trimming left V 4 bases short and J 3 bases short, with 19 bases between. This CDR3 reads CASSSVAGHSRYEQYF. In DNA form, the CDR3 reads TGTGCCAGCAGCTCGGTGGCGGGGCATTCGCGCTACGAGCAGTACTTC. The full variable domain, completed using reference TRBV7-9 and TRBJ2-7, is DTGVSQNPRHKITKRGQNVTFRCDPISEHNRLYWYRQTLGQGPEFLTYFQNEAQLEKSRLLSDRFSAERPKGSFSTLEIQRTEQGDSAMYLCASSSVAGHSRYEQYFGPGTRLTVT.

The CDR3 sequence is CASSRTGYNEQYF. The CDR3 bases are TGTGCCAGCAGCCGCACAGGGTACAACGAGCAGTACTTC. The V call is TRBV7-2, the J call TRBJ2-7, with a tentative D call TRBD1 (6 bases). The CDR3 extends over 13 amino acids. Looked up from germline, CDR1 is SGHTA and CDR2 is FQGNSA. V lost 5 bases and J 5 bases, leaving 13 bases between the germline ends.

There are many counts of this clonotype. The chain couples TRBV4-3 to TRBJ2-1; a possible D gene is TRBD2 (6 bases). Trimming stripped 1 base from V and 3 bases from J, with 13 bases between. The CDR3 length is 16 residues. Germline V gives CDR1 LGHNA, CDR2 YSLEER. This CDR3 reads CASSQGAEGFYNEQFF. CDR3 sequence (DNA): TGCGCCAGCAGCCAAGGCGCGGAGGGCTTCTACAATGAGCAGTTCTTC.

This clonotype was counted a few times. V is TRBV15 and J is TRBJ2-7; 8 nucleotides align to TRBD2. Looked up from germline, CDR1 is LNHNV and CDR2 is YYDKDF (reference sequence). With 2 bases clipped from V and 2 bases from J, the junction kept 2 bases outside the gene matches. This CDR3 spans 14 amino acids. For the CDR3, the DNA is TGTGCCACCAGCAGACTAGCGGGCCCCTACGAGCAGTACTTC. Protein product: CATSRLAGPYEQYF.

A few counts support this clonotype. This chain uses TRBV7-8 with TRBJ2-5; D is undetermined. This CDR3 has 15 residues. Per the germline V gene, CDR1 is SGHVS and CDR2 is FQNEAQ. Trimming removed 1 base from V and 2 bases from J, with 11 bases in between. This CDR3 is CASSLGAGQQETQYF. In nucleotides, the CDR3 is TGTGCCAGCAGCTTAGGCGCTGGCCAACAAGAGACCCAGTACTTC.

The V call is TRBV6-1, the J call TRBJ2-5; D not resolved. Germline V gene data show CDR1 as MNHNS and CDR2 as SASEGT. The V end was cut by 2 bases, the J end by 4 bases, with 11 bases between. This CDR3 is built from 14 residues. The CDR3 region is CASSEKGPGETQYF. DNA for the CDR3: TGTGCCAGCAGTGAAAAGGGCCCGGGAGAGACCCAGTACTTC.

This clonotype was detected ten times or more. V and J are TRBV7-2 and TRBJ1-2; D is unclear. With 1 base removed from V and 2 bases from J, the gap between germline ends came to 5 bases. The CDR3 has 13 amino acids. Looked up from germline, CDR1 is SGHTA and CDR2 is FQGNSA. Here the CDR3 reads CASSLGPNYGYTF. For the CDR3, the DNA is TGTGCCAGCAGCTTAGGACCGAACTATGGCTACACCTTC. Supplemented by reference TRBV7-2 and TRBJ1-2, the full variable domain reads GAGVSQSPSNKVTEKGKDVELRCDPISGHTALYWYRQSLGQGLEFLIYFQGNSAPDKSGLPSDRFSAERTGGSVSTLTIQRTQQEDSAVYLCASSLGPNYGYTFGSGTRLTVV.

The chain couples TRBV11-2 to TRBJ1-4, with 7 bases fitting TRBD1. The CDR3 contains 16 residues. Germline V CDR1 and CDR2: SGHAT, FQNNGV. The V segment lost 3 bases and the J segment 4 bases; nucleotides outside the gene matches: 8. The CDR3 DNA reads TGTGCCAGCAGCTTTGCCGGGGACAGTCGTAATGAAAAACTGTTTTTT. This translates into CASSFAGDSRNEKLFF.

This clonotype was counted ten times or more. This chain connects TRBV11-3 to TRBJ2-3, with TRBD1 matching over 8 bases. Per the germline V gene, CDR1 is SGHNT and CDR2 is YENEEA. V shed 5 bases, J shed 3 bases, and the junction held 10 bases outside the gene matches. The CDR3 spans 16 residues. CDR3 sequence reads: CASSPGQGEVTDTQYF. CDR3 nucleotide sequence: TGTGCCAGCAGCCCCGGACAGGGTGAGGTGACAGATACGCAGTATTTT.

The V call is TRBV12-3 or TRBV12-4, the J call TRBJ1-4; 9 nucleotides line up with TRBD1. With V trimmed by 4 bases and J by 6 bases, 6 bases remained unmatched. The length of the CDR3 is 15 residues. The chain's CDR3 is CASSSTGGLYEKLFF. The DNA of the CDR3 is TGTGCCAGCAGTTCCACAGGGGGCCTGTATGAAAAACTGTTTTTT.

The chain has TRBV6-5 and TRBJ1-2; no definite D call. CDR3 size: 14 residues. Germline assignment: CDR1 MNHEY and CDR2 SVGAGI. Trimming cost V 2 bases and J 8 bases, with 15 bases left between them. The CDR3 is CASSYGFAGYGYTF. Written as DNA, the CDR3 is TGTGCCAGCAGTTACGGGTTCGCGGGGTACGGCTACACCTTC.

This clonotype has only a few counts. This sequence joins TRBV10-3 and TRBJ2-1, with TRBD2 identical over 8 bases. This CDR3 has 15 residues. The junction had 8 bases not matched to a gene; V was cut back by 8 bases and J by 2 bases. The V gene's germline CDR1 is ENHRY and CDR2 SYGVKD. The CDR3 sequence: CAIGSGGRPYNEQFF. CDR3 nucleotides: TGTGCCATCGGGTCCGGCGGGAGGCCCTACAATGAGCAGTTCTTC.

The chain couples TRBV12-5 to TRBJ2-7; 8 nucleotides align to TRBD2. The CDR3 length is 14 residues. The junction had 9 bases not matched to a gene; V was cut back by 6 bases and J by 5 bases. Germline loops: CDR1 LGHNT, CDR2 FRNRAP. The CDR3 nucleotides read TGTGCTAGTGGGCTCGGGGGGGCTGGCGACGAGCAGTACTTC. This gives the protein CASGLGGAGDEQYF. Full variable domain (remainder filled in from reference TRBV12-5 and TRBJ2-7): DARVTQTPRHKVTEMGQEVTMRCQPILGHNTVFWYRQTMMQGLELLAYFRNRAPLDDSGMPKDRFSAEMPDATLATLKIQPSEPRDSAVYFCASGLGGAGDEQYFGPGTRLTVT.

This sequence joins TRBV27 and TRBJ2-3; 11 bases are shared with TRBD2. Unmatched junction bases numbered 8, after V lost 3 bases and J lost 6 bases. CDR1 is MNHEY and CDR2 is SMNVEV in the germline V gene (reference sequence). The CDR3 covers 16 residues. The chain's CDR3 is CASSFPLAGGPDTQYF. The CDR3 DNA follows: TGTGCCAGCAGTTTTCCCCTAGCGGGAGGACCCGATACGCAGTATTTT.

This clonotype appeared many times. The gene calls are TRBV15 and TRBJ2-3; perhaps TRBD2 as D (6 bases). CDR3 length: 14 amino acids. Germline CDR1 is LNHNV and CDR2 is YYDKDF (reference sequence). Deletions cut 3 bases from V and 0 bases from J, with 7 bases between. CDR3 region: CATSRGGSTDTQYF. CDR3 sequence (DNA): TGTGCCACCAGCAGGGGGGGAAGCACAGATACGCAGTATTTT.

The chain recombines TRBV7-8 with TRBJ1-5; D remains ambiguous. Trimming removed 4 bases from V and 7 bases from J, with 8 bases in between. Germline loops: CDR1 SGHVS, CDR2 FQNEAQ. CDR3 size: 12 residues. The CDR3, as DNA: TGTGCCAGCAGCTCACCCCCCCAGCCCCAGCATTTT. Translated: CASSSPPQPQHF.

The chain is built from TRBV30 and TRBJ2-3; D not certain. There are 13 residues in the CDR3. The germline CDR1 and CDR2 sequences are GTSNPN and SVGIG (reference sequence). The V gene lost 3 bases and the J gene lost 0 bases, with 7 bases spanning the gap. CDR3 bases: TGTGCCTGGAGGTCCATTAGCACAGATACGCAGTATTTT. Residues: CAWRSISTDTQYF.

In this sample, this clonotype turned up many times. The rearrangement links TRBV11-2 to TRBJ2-7; 7 bases are a match to TRBD2. The CDR3 loop spans 13 amino acids. Trimming took 4 bases from V and 3 from J; bases not matched to a gene: 3. CDR1 is SGHAT and CDR2 is FQNNGV in the germline V gene. CDR3 sequence reads: CASSSAGYYEQYF. In DNA form, the CDR3 reads TGTGCCAGCAGCTCAGCGGGATACTACGAGCAGTACTTC. Based on the CDR3 plus reference TRBV11-2 and TRBJ2-7, the full variable domain is EAGVAQSPRYKIIEKRQSVAFWCNPISGHATLYWYQQILGQGPKLLIQFQNNGVVDDSQLPKDRFSAERLKGVDSTLKIQPAKLEDSAVYLCASSSAGYYEQYFGPGTRLTVT.